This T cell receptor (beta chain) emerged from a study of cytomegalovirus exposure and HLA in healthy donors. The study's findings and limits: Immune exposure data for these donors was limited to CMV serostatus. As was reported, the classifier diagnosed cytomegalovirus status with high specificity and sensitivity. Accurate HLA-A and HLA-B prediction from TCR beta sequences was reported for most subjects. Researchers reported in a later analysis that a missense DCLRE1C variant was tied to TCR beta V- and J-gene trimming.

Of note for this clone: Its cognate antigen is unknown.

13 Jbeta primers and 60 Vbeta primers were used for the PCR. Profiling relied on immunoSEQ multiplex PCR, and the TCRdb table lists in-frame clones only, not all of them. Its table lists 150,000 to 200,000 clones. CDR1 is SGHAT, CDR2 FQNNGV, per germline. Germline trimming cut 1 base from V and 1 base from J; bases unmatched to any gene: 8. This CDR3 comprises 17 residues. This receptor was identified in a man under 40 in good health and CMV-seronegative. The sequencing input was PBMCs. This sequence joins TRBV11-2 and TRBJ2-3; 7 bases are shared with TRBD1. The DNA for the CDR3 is TGTGCCAGCAGCTTAGCTAGGGACAGCTTTCGCACAGATACGCAGTATTTT. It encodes CASSLARDSFRTDTQYF.